This entry concerns a single T cell receptor beta chain. Its antigen has not been determined. No base quality information exists; no much larger clone differs at one position. CDR3 length: 14 amino acids, cysteine to phenylalanine. The kept DNA is CDR3 alone, 42 bases in frame from the first base. CDR1 and CDR2 were assigned from the germline V gene (reference sequence) as MNHEY and SMNVEV. Relative to germline, V is 2 bases shorter and J is 10 bases shorter, with 15 bases between their ends. This sample was taken from a study of blood T cell repertoires in COVID-19 (TCRdb year 2020). Context from the whole study: Samples from collaborators originated in the United States, Italy and Spain and spanned both the acute and convalescent phases of COVID-19. Subjects who had been exposed to COVID-19, were actively infected with it, or had recovered from it provided the deeply sampled blood TCRbeta repertoires that made up the dataset. HLA class I and class II types, where available, came from metadata supplied by the sample provider rather than from assay-based typing. The material from the prospective study consisted of cDNA or gDNA derived from T cells, B-cell-depleted T cells, or PBMCs. The samples were drawn from the first 160 participants of the ongoing ImmuneRACE study and from under 1,500 subjects provided by 6 global collaborators. The repertoires were released in a freely available public database meant as a resource for research on the immune response to SARS-CoV-2. Sample metadata almost always included a de-identified subject ID, COVID-19 status, age in years and sex. What the research found in general, with its limitations: Clinical and demographic metadata were provided uncurated, with the amount varying by source and participant.

Collaborating institutions collected whole blood in K2EDTA tubes following their own protocols. For TCRbeta analysis, collaborator samples were shipped as frozen whole blood, as isolated PBMCs, or as DNA extracted from either sample type. The immunoSEQ Assay, a bias-controlled multiplex PCR, was used to amplify TCRbeta CDR3 regions from genomic DNA. As for the original processing: The number of nucleated cells in each sample was estimated by amplification of reference gene primers within the assay. To quantify the absolute abundance of each unique TCRbeta CDR3 rearrangement, sequence reads were collapsed and filtered. For each sample, productive Simpson clonality was calculated as the square root of Simpson's diversity index over productive rearrangements. TCRdb's version of the immuneACCESS table is confined to in-frame rearrangements and falls short of the full clone set. An unresolved V gene accounts for under half of the shortfall where checked; the remainder is of unknown origin. V, J and clone size were drawn from that table, and D and trimming were deduced from the DNA. The sample data list 140,000 or so clones, and roughly 86% of these were observed just once. Clones ranked in the top ten supply less than 6.5% of the sample.

Material: peripheral blood. In this chain, TRBV27 is recombined with TRBJ2-1; TRBD2 is a weak D gene call, 6 bases matching. The receptor was derived from a human donor in a cohort sampled during active COVID-19. The bases are TGTGCCAGCAGTTTAGGAGGGAGTATAGGGGAGCAGTTCTTC. Translated, it gives CASSLGGSIGEQFF.